Listed below are T cell receptor beta chains from one sample, sequenced in a study of CXCR3-negative and CXCR3-positive naive CD8 T cells. TCRdb re-called the 5' RACE reads; every CDR3 protein appears as one record, without DNA. This sample contains several thousand distinct CDR3 sequences. Source material: naive CXCR3- CD8+ T cells from blood. These receptors were taken from a human donor in good health. Some clones in this sample may be carry-over from other donors' samples. Both conserved end residues are part of each CDR3. Fields, in order: V gene, clone size, J gene, CDR3 protein. Part of the rows lack a size; the others show once, few, many or a class for expanded clones.

TRBV5-1,.,TRBJ2-1,CASSPTLALNEQFF
TRBV2,medium-sized,TRBJ1-2,CASKGANYGYTF
TRBV3-1,.,TRBJ2-7,CASSQAGGLAAYEQYF
TRBV29-1,.,TRBJ1-1,CSVPGPTEAFF
TRBV7-9,.,TRBJ2-7,CASTPPSTYEQYF
TRBV12-3/TRBV12-4,medium-sized,TRBJ1-2,CASSLAGTGVRGYTF
TRBV20-1,medium-sized,TRBJ2-5,CSARPSGGARETQYF
TRBV2,medium-sized,TRBJ2-7,CATQQGSYEQYF
TRBV14,medium-sized,TRBJ2-5,CASSQEGRVLETQYF
TRBV7-9,medium-sized,TRBJ1-5,CASSLGTGGNQPQHF
TRBV29-1,medium-sized,TRBJ1-1,CSVAQGPEAFF
TRBV6-6,medium-sized,TRBJ2-5,CASRDNQGPLETQYF
TRBV6-5,medium-sized,TRBJ2-5,CASSSTRRVASVRETQYF
TRBV29-1,.,TRBJ2-3,CSAAWSGVTDTQYF
TRBV9,medium-sized,TRBJ2-1,CASSVVSHNEQFF
TRBV23-1,.,TRBJ2-3,CASSQSLNSGGASTDTQYF
TRBV12-3/TRBV12-4,medium-sized,TRBJ2-1,CASSSQLAGGSPNEQFF
TRBV2,medium-sized,TRBJ2-7,CASGLDRTSDSYEQYF
TRBV28,.,TRBJ2-3,CASSLRQLNTDTQYF
TRBV6-5,.,TRBJ1-2,CASSTGDYGYTF
TRBV4-1,.,TRBJ2-1,CASSQVAEPPNEQFF
TRBV10-2,.,TRBJ2-1,CASNGPLGASGDRYNEQFF
TRBV28,.,TRBJ2-1,CASIPRGYNEQFF
TRBV2,medium-sized,TRBJ2-3,CASSVSIVRGEADTQYF
TRBV29-1,.,TRBJ2-1,CSVETELGRPYNEQFF
TRBV19,.,TRBJ2-2,CASRMRGQTGELFF
TRBV4-3,.,TRBJ2-1,CASSQGLASEQFF
TRBV20-1,.,TRBJ2-3,CSARSGDSTDTQYF
TRBV29-1,.,TRBJ2-1,CSVELGQGVLSSYNEQFF
TRBV12-3/TRBV12-4,.,TRBJ2-1,CASRRGLEQFF